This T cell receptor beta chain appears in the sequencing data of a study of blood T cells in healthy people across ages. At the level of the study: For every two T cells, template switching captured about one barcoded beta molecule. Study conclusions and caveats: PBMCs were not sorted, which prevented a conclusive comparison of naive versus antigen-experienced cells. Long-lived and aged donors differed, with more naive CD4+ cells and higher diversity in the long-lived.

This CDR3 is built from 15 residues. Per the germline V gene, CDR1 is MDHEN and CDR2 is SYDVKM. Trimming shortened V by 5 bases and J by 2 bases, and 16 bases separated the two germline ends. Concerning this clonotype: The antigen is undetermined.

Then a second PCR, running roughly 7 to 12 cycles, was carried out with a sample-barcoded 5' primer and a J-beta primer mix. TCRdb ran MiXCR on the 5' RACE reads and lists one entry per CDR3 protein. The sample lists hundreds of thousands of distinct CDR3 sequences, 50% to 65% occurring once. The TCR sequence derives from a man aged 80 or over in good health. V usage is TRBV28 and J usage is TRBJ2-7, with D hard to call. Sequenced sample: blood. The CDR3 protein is CASSQTTHPAYEQYF. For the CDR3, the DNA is TGTGCCAGCAGTCAAACCACACATCCCGCCTACGAGCAGTACTTC.